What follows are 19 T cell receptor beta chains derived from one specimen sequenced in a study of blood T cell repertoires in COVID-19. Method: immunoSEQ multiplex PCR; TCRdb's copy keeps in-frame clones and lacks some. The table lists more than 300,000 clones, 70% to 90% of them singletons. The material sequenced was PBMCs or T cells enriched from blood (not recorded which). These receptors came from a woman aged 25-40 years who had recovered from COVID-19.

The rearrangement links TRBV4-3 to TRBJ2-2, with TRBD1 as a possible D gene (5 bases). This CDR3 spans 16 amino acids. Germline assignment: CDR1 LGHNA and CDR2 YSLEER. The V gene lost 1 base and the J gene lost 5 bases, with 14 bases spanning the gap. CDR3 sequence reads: CASSQVVGTGTGELFF. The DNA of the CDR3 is TGCGCCAGCAGCCAAGTAGTGGGTACAGGAACCGGGGAGCTGTTTTTT.

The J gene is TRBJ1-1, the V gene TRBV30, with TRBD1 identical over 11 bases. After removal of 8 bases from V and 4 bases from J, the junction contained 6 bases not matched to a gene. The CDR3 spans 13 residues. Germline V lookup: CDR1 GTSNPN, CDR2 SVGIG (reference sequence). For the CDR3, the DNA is TGTGCCAAGCGGGACAGGGGGGTCACTGAAGCTTTCTTT. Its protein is CAKRDRGVTEAFF.

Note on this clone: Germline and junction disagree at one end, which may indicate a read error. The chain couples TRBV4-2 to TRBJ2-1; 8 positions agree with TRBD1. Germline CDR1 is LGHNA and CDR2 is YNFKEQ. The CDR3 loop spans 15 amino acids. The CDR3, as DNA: TGTGCCAGCACCCAAAGACAGGGGTCCTACAATGAGCAGTTCTTC. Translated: CASTQRQGSYNEQFF.

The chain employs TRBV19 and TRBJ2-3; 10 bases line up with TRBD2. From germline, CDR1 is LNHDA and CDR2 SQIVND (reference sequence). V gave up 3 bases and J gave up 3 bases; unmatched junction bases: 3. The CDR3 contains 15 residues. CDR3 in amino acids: CASSISAGGTDTQYF. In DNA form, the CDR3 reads TGTGCCAGTAGTATCTCAGCGGGGGGGACAGATACGCAGTATTTT. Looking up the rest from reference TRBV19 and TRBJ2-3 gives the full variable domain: DGGITQSPKYLFRKEGQNVTLSCEQNLNHDAMYWYRQDPGQGLRLIYYSQIVNDFQKGDIAEGYSVSREKKESFPLTVTSAQKNPTAFYLCASSISAGGTDTQYFGPGTRLTVL.

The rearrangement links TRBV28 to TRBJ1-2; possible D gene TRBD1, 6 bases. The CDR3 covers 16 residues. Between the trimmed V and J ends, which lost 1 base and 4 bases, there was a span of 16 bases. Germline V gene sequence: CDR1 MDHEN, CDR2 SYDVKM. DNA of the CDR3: TGTGCCAGCAGTTTATTGGCAGGGGAGGGGAGCTATGGCTACACCTTC. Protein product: CASSLLAGEGSYGYTF.

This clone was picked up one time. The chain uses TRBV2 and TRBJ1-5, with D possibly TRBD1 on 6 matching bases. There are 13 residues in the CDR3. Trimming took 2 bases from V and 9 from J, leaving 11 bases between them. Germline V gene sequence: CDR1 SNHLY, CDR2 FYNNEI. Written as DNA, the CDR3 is TGTGCCAGCAGTGAAACAGGGACATCGCCCCAGCATTTT. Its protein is CASSETGTSPQHF.

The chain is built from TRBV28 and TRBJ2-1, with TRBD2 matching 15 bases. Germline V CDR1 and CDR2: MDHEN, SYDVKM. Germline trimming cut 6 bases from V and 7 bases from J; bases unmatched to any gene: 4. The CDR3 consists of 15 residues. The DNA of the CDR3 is TGTGCCAGCAGCCGGGGACTAGCGGGGGGAAATGAGCAGTTCTTC. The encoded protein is CASSRGLAGGNEQFF.

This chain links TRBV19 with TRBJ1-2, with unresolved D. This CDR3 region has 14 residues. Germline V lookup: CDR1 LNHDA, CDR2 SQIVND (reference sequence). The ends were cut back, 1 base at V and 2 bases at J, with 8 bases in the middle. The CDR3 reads CASSIGARNYGYTF. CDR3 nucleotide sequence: TGTGCCAGTAGTATAGGGGCTCGAAACTATGGCTACACCTTC. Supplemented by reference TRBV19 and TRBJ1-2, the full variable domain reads DGGITQSPKYLFRKEGQNVTLSCEQNLNHDAMYWYRQDPGQGLRLIYYSQIVNDFQKGDIAEGYSVSREKKESFPLTVTSAQKNPTAFYLCASSIGARNYGYTFGSGTRLTVV.

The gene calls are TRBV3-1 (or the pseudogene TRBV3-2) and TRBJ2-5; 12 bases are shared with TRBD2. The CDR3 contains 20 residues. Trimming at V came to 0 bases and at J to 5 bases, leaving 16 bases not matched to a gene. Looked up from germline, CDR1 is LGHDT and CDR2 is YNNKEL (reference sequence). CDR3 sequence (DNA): TGTGCCAGCAGCCAAGAATGGGATAACCCTACTAGCGGGGGGTTGGAGACCCAGTACTTC. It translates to CASSQEWDNPTSGGLETQYF.

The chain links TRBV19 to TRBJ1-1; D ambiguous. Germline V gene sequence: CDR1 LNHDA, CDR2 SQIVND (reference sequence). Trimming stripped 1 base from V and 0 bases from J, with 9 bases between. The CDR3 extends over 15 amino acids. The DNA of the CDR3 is TGTGCCAGTAGTATAGGCGGGGTGGTGAACACTGAAGCTTTCTTT. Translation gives CASSIGGVVNTEAFF.

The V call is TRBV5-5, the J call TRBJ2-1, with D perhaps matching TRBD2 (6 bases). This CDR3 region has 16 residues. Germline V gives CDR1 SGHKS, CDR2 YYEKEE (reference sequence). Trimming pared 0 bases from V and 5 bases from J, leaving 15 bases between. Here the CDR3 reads CASSLVVGGNNNEQFF. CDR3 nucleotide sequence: TGTGCCAGCAGCTTGGTCGTCGGGGGAAACAACAATGAGCAGTTCTTC.

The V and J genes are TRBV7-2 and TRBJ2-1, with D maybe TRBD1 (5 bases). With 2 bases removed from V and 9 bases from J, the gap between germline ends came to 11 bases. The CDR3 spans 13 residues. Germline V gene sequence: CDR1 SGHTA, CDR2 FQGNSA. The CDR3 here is CASSLKPGFEQFF. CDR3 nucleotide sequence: TGTGCCAGCAGCTTAAAACCAGGGTTTGAGCAGTTCTTC.

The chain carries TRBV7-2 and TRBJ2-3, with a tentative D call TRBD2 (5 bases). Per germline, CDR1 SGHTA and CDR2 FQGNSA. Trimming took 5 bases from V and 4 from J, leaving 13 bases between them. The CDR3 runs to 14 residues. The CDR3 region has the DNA TGTGCCAGCAGCCCCCGGGGTAGCGCAGATACGCAGTATTTT. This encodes CASSPRGSADTQYF.

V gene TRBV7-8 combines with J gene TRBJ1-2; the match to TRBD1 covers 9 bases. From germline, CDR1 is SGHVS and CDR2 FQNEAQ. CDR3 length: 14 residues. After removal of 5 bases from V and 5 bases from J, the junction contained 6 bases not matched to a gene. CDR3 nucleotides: TGTGCCAGCAGCCGAGGGACAGGGCCATATGGCTACACCTTC. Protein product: CASSRGTGPYGYTF.

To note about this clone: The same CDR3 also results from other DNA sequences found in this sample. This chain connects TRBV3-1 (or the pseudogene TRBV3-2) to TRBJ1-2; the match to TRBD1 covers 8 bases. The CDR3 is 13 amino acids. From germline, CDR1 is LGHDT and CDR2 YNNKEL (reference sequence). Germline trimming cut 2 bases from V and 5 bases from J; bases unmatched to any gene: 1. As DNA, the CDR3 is TGTGCCAGCAGCCAACAGGGGGCTTATGGCTACACCTTC. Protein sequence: CASSQQGAYGYTF.

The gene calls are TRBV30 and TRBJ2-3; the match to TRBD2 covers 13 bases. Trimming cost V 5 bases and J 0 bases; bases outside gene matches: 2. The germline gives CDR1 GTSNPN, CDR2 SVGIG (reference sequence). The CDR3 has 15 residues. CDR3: CAWGGLAGSTDTQYF. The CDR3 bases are TGTGCCTGGGGGGGACTAGCGGGGAGCACAGATACGCAGTATTTT.

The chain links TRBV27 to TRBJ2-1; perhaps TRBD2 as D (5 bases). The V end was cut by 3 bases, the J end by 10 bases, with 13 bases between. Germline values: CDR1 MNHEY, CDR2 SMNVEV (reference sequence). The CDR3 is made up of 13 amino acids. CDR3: CASSLGGLREQFF. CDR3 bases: TGTGCCAGCAGTTTGGGCGGACTGCGGGAGCAGTTCTTC.

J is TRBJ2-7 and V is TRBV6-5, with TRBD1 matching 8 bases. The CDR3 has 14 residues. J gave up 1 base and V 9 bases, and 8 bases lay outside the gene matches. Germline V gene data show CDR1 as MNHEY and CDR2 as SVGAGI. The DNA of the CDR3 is TGTGCCAGTGGGTCCGGACAGGGTTCCTACGAGCAGTACTTC. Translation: CASGSGQGSYEQYF.

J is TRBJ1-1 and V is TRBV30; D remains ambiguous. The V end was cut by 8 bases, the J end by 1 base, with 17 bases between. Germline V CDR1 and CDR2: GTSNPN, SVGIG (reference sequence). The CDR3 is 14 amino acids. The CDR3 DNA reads TGTGCCACTTTCCCCGGGGTTCGGAACACTGAAGCTTTCTTT. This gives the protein CATFPGVRNTEAFF.